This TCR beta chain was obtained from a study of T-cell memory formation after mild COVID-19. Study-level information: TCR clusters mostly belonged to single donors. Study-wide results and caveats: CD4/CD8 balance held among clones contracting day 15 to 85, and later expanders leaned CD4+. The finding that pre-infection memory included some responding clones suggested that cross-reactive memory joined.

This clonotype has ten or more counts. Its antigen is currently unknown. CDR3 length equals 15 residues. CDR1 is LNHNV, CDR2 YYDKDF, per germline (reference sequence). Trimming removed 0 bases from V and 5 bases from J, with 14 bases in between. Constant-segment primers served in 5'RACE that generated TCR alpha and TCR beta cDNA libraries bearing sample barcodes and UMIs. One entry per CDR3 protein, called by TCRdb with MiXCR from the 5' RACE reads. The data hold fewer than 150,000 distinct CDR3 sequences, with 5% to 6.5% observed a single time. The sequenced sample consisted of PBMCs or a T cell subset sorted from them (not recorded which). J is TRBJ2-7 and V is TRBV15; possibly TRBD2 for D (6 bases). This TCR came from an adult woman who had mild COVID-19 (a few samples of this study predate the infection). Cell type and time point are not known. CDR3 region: CATSRDRGDSHEQYF. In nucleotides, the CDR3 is TGTGCCACCAGCAGAGATCGCGGGGATTCCCACGAGCAGTACTTC.